Only a few counts were recorded for the clone carrying this T cell receptor beta chain. TCRdb ran MiXCR on the PCR reads and lists one entry per CDR3 protein. The data show about 10,000 distinct CDR3 sequences, over 25% seen once. The data originate from a study of immune characterization of retroperitoneal liposarcoma. The germline V gene encodes CDR1 SGHNT and CDR2 YENEEA. The CDR3 sequence is 15 residues long. The V end lost 1 base, the J end lost 13 bases, and 20 bases lay between the germline ends. The sequencing input was tumor tissue. V usage is TRBV11-3 and J usage is TRBJ2-1, with a tentative D call TRBD2 (5 bases). This TCR came from a female donor with retroperitoneal liposarcoma. CDR3 DNA sequence: TGTGCCAGCAGCTTAGGGGTATCGGAGTGGGAGACCCAGTTCTTC. This gives the protein CASSLGVSEWETQFF.